The subject of this entry is one TCR beta chain. The data originate from a study of blood T cell repertoires in COVID-19. Across the study: COVID-19 samples collected from the United States, Italy and Spain covered acute and convalescent phases. From T cells, B-cell-depleted T cells, or PBMCs came the material, which was cDNA or gDNA.

Germline V gene data show CDR1 as SGHRS and CDR2 as YFSETQ. The CDR3 spans 15 residues. Trimming took off 4 bases at V and 0 bases at J, with 13 bases between the two ends. Seattle's enrolled individuals joined amid active infection and were then monitored longitudinally. In the authors' workflow: Estimates of nucleated cell counts were drawn from the amplification of reference gene primers. The repertoire was sequenced with immunoSEQ multiplex PCR; TCRdb's copy has only in-frame clones and lacks some. V and J calls and clone size are copied from that table; D and trimming were computed from the DNA. The data show some 300,000 clones, about 90% seen once.

Sequencing was performed on peripheral blood. This chain links TRBV5-1 with TRBJ1-1, with unresolved D. The clonotype comes from a woman in her forties or fifties with COVID-19, enrolled during active disease. CDR3 region: CASSPGAGMNTEAFF. CDR3 DNA sequence: TGCGCCAGCAGCCCGGGCGCGGGGATGAACACTGAAGCTTTCTTT. Filled out from reference TRBV5-1 and TRBJ1-1, the complete variable domain reads KAGVTQTPRYLIKTRGQQVTLSCSPISGHRSVSWYQQTPGQGLQFLFEYFSETQRNKGNFPGRFSGRQFSNSRSEMNVSTLELGDSALYLCASSPGAGMNTEAFFGQGTRLTVV.